These 21 T cell receptor beta chains share one sample of origin, sequenced in a study of blood T cell repertoires in COVID-19. TCRdb's copy holds only in-frame clones and misses some; the assay was immunoSEQ multiplex PCR. The table records just over 85,000 clones, roughly nine tenths of them present only once. The material sequenced was peripheral blood. The receptor set was obtained from a man between 45 and 60 years old with acute or convalescent COVID-19.

The gene calls are TRBV24-1 and TRBJ2-1; 13 bases are a match to TRBD2. This CDR3 region has 17 residues. Germline CDR1 and CDR2: KGHDR and SFDVKD. With 4 bases clipped from V and 5 bases from J, the junction kept 7 bases outside the gene matches. The CDR3 DNA follows: TGTGCCACCAGTGACTCGGGACTAGCGGGGAAGAACAATGAGCAGTTCTTC. Amino acid sequence: CATSDSGLAGKNNEQFF.

This CDR3 is CASSPHGSGGAGGDTQYF. DNA of the CDR3: TGTGCCAGCAGCCCCCATGGTAGCGGGGGGGCCGGTGGTGATACGCAGTATTTT. J is TRBJ2-3 and V is TRBV7-9; the match to TRBD2 covers 11 bases. V lost 5 bases and J lost 6; bases outside the gene matches: 16. The CDR3 totals 18 residues. Germline CDR1 SEHNR, CDR2 FQNEAQ (reference sequence).

The chain couples TRBV5-1 to TRBJ2-1; D might be TRBD2 (8 bases). The CDR3 runs to 14 residues. The V gene lost 4 bases and the J gene lost 6 bases, with 14 bases spanning the gap. Germline V gene lookup returns CDR1 SGHRS and CDR2 YFSETQ. The CDR3 reads CASSREGAINEQFF. The DNA for the CDR3 is TGCGCCAGCAGCCGGGAGGGGGCCATCAATGAGCAGTTCTTC. Supplemented by reference TRBV5-1 and TRBJ2-1, the full variable domain reads KAGVTQTPRYLIKTRGQQVTLSCSPISGHRSVSWYQQTPGQGLQFLFEYFSETQRNKGNFPGRFSGRQFSNSRSEMNVSTLELGDSALYLCASSREGAINEQFFGPGTRLTVL.

This sequence joins TRBV7-8 and TRBJ2-2; the D gene is possibly TRBD2 (6 bases). The CDR3 covers 15 residues. Between the trimmed V and J ends, which lost 3 bases and 4 bases, there was a span of 12 bases. CDR1 and CDR2 (germline): SGHVS, FQNEAQ. The CDR3 DNA reads TGTGCCAGCAGCTTGTTGCGGGGTGGCACCGGGGAGCTGTTTTTT. Protein product: CASSLLRGGTGELFF.

This chain joins TRBV29-1 and TRBJ1-1, with D perhaps matching TRBD1 (6 bases). The CDR3 length is 13 residues. Per germline, CDR1 SQVTM and CDR2 ANQGSEA. Trimming took 7 bases from V and 8 from J, leaving 20 bases between them. The CDR3 sequence is CSALLGGVGEAFF. CDR3 nucleotide sequence: TGCAGCGCCCTTCTAGGGGGGGTTGGGGAAGCTTTCTTT. Full variable domain (missing parts from reference TRBV29-1 and TRBJ1-1): SAVISQKPSRDICQRGTSLTIQCQVDSQVTMMFWYRQQPGQSLTLIATANQGSEATYESGFVIDKFPISRPNLTFSTLTVSNMSPEDSSIYLCSALLGGVGEAFFGQGTRLTVV.

This clone was observed a single time. The chain recombines TRBV29-1 with TRBJ2-6, with 7 bases lining up with TRBD1. CDR3 length equals 15 residues. Trimming took 3 bases from V and 3 from J; bases not matched to a gene: 5. Germline values: CDR1 SQVTM, CDR2 ANQGSEA. CDR3 sequence: CSVENRGSGANVLTF. The CDR3 DNA follows: TGCAGCGTTGAGAACAGGGGAAGTGGGGCCAACGTCCTGACTTTC.

This clone was observed a single time. The gene calls are TRBV7-9 and TRBJ2-5; 8 bases line up with TRBD2. Germline V gene sequence: CDR1 SEHNR, CDR2 FQNEAQ (reference sequence). There are 16 residues in the CDR3. The junction had 5 bases not matched to a gene; V was cut back by 1 base and J by 1 base. This chain's CDR3 is CASSLGGGGTQETQYF. For the CDR3, the DNA is TGTGCCAGCAGCTTAGGCGGCGGGGGGACCCAAGAGACCCAGTACTTC.

The rearrangement uses TRBV18 and TRBJ1-1, with D maybe TRBD1 (5 bases). Looked up from germline, CDR1 is KGHSH and CDR2 is LQKENI. Between the trimmed V and J ends, which lost 6 bases and 2 bases, there was a span of 10 bases. The CDR3 has 13 residues. The CDR3 loop is CASSQGTNTEAFF. The DNA of the CDR3 is TGTGCCAGCTCGCAGGGTACTAACACTGAAGCTTTCTTT.

The chain joins TRBV3-1 (or the pseudogene TRBV3-2) to TRBJ1-6, with TRBD1 matching 7 bases. Germline CDR1 is LGHDT and CDR2 is YNNKEL (reference sequence). This CDR3 has 13 amino acids. After removal of 5 bases from V and 10 bases from J, the junction contained 5 bases not matched to a gene. Here the CDR3 reads CASSETGYSPLHF. The CDR3 DNA is TGTGCCAGCAGCGAGACAGGGTACTCACCCCTCCACTTT.

The rearrangement joins TRBV19 to TRBJ1-2, with TRBD1 matching over 7 bases. This CDR3 comprises 13 residues. Germline V gene sequence: CDR1 LNHDA, CDR2 SQIVND (reference sequence). The V segment lost 5 bases and the J segment 3 bases; nucleotides outside the gene matches: 3. CDR3 protein: CASSRTGDYGYTF. CDR3 DNA: TGTGCCAGTAGTCGGACAGGTGACTATGGCTACACCTTC.

CDR3 in amino acids: CASSLGQGETGNTIYF. In DNA, the CDR3 is TGTGCCAGCAGCTTGGGACAGGGGGAAACTGGAAACACCATATATTTT. The gene calls are TRBV5-6 and TRBJ1-3, with 9 bases lining up with TRBD1. This CDR3 spans 16 amino acids. Trimming at V came to 0 bases and at J to 2 bases, leaving 3 bases not matched to a gene. In germline, CDR1 is SGHDT, CDR2 YYEEEE. The complete variable domain, with remaining parts taken from reference TRBV5-6 and TRBJ1-3, reads DAGVTQSPTHLIKTRGQQVTLRCSPKSGHDTVSWYQQALGQGPQFIFQYYEEEERQRGNFPDRFSGHQFPNYSSELNVNALLLGDSALYLCASSLGQGETGNTIYFGEGSWLTVV.

The chain has TRBV6-6 and TRBJ2-3; 7 nucleotides align to TRBD1. Trimming cost V 6 bases and J 0 bases; bases outside gene matches: 6. The CDR3 sequence is 15 residues long. The V gene's germline CDR1 is MNHNY and CDR2 SVGAGI (reference sequence). This CDR3 is CASRLRQGSTDTQYF. The DNA for the CDR3 is TGTGCCAGCAGGCTACGACAGGGCAGCACAGATACGCAGTATTTT.

V usage is TRBV2 and J usage is TRBJ2-1; 14 bases are a match to TRBD2. This CDR3 has 17 residues. The V and J ends lost 4 bases and 0 bases, in that order; junction bases with no gene match: 2. The germline gives CDR1 SNHLY, CDR2 FYNNEI. For the CDR3, the DNA is TGTGCCAGCAGTGGGACTAGCGGGGGGAGCTCCTACAATGAGCAGTTCTTC. As protein: CASSGTSGGSSYNEQFF.

Here the CDR3 reads CAIHRGTDSPLHF. As DNA, the CDR3 is TGTGCCATCCACAGGGGTACGGATTCACCCCTCCACTTT. The chain is built from TRBV10-3 and TRBJ1-6; 7 nucleotides line up with TRBD1. The V gene's germline CDR1 is ENHRY and CDR2 SYGVKD. This CDR3 has 13 amino acids. The V segment lost 8 bases and the J segment 8 bases; nucleotides outside the gene matches: 6.

This clone was recorded only once. V usage is TRBV27 and J usage is TRBJ1-1, with D uncertain. Germline V gives CDR1 MNHEY, CDR2 SMNVEV (reference sequence). Trimming left V 7 bases short and J 7 bases short, with 16 bases between. The CDR3 has 13 amino acids. The CDR3 nucleotides read TGTGCCAGCAAGATAGAACCCGCCGGTGAAGCTTTCTTT. Protein product: CASKIEPAGEAFF.

V and J are TRBV3-1 (or the pseudogene TRBV3-2) and TRBJ1-1; the match to TRBD1 covers 11 bases. Germline CDR1 LGHDT, CDR2 YNNKEL (reference sequence). CDR3 length equals 16 residues. Trimming at V came to 2 bases and at J to 11 bases, leaving 13 bases not matched to a gene. CDR3 coding DNA: TGTGCCAGCAGCCAACTGCCCGGGACAGGGGGAGGTTTTGCTTTCTTT. It specifies CASSQLPGTGGGFAFF.

The chain carries TRBV2 and TRBJ1-2; TRBD1 is a possible D gene (5 bases). V lost 4 bases and J lost 5, with 17 bases in between. This CDR3 contains 15 residues. The germline CDR1 and CDR2 sequences are SNHLY and FYNNEI. CDR3 bases: TGTGCCAGCAGTGCCAGGGCCAAACATTTATATGGCTACACCTTC. Translation: CASSARAKHLYGYTF.

This chain connects TRBV5-1 to TRBJ1-1, with TRBD1 identical over 12 bases. The CDR3 spans 16 residues. Germline assignment: CDR1 SGHRS and CDR2 YFSETQ. The trim removed 4 bases at V and 0 bases at J, leaving 4 bases unmatched. The CDR3 region has the DNA TGCGCCAGCAGCACGGGACAGGGGGCCGTGAACACTGAAGCTTTCTTT. It codes for CASSTGQGAVNTEAFF.

The chain recombines TRBV27 with TRBJ2-7, with D hard to call. V lost 6 bases to trimming and J lost 3 bases, with 15 bases between them. The CDR3 contains 14 residues. Looked up from germline, CDR1 is MNHEY and CDR2 is SMNVEV (reference sequence). The CDR3 nucleotides are TGTGCCAGCAGCCCCGAGGTCTCAGTCTACGAGCAGTACTTC. Protein: CASSPEVSVYEQYF.

The CDR3 sequence: CASAPFAEAFF. Written as DNA, the CDR3 is TGTGCTAGTGCCCCGTTCGCTGAAGCTTTCTTT. This chain uses TRBV12-5 with TRBJ1-1; D is ambiguous. V gave up 7 bases and J gave up 6 bases, with 9 bases separating them. The CDR3 extends over 11 amino acids. Germline CDR1 and CDR2: LGHNT and FRNRAP.

The genes are TRBV30 and TRBJ1-5; 9 bases map to TRBD1. Germline trimming cut 6 bases from V and 7 bases from J; bases unmatched to any gene: 10. Germline V lookup: CDR1 GTSNPN, CDR2 SVGIG (reference sequence). This CDR3 has 14 amino acids. CDR3 DNA: TGTGCCTGTACCAAACAGGGGGCTCTGCAGCCCCAGCATTTT. This encodes CACTKQGALQPQHF.